The clone carrying this T cell receptor (beta chain) was detected only once. No antigen is known for it. The naive CD8 population came from CD45RO-negative cells selected for CCR7, without terminally differentiated effector memory CD45RA+ cells. These data originate in a study of shared clonotypes between healthy human individuals. Across the whole study: The plates for each donor numbered three CD4 naive, three CD4 memory, two CD8 naive and one CD8 memory. Study-wide results and limits: Having only a few donors restricted how much genetic and exposure-history diversity was captured. Non-shared clonotypes had lower generation probabilities than those shared by all four donors.

Sequenced by immunoSEQ multiplex PCR; TCRdb stores in-frame clones only, minus some. This table holds around 2,000,000 clones, about 92% found once. The junction had 5 bases not matched to a gene; V was cut back by 3 bases and J by 6 bases. The CDR3 runs to 15 residues. Germline V gives CDR1 MNHEY, CDR2 SMNVEV (reference sequence). The source of this sequence is a young man in good health. Some clones in this sample may be carry-over from other donors' samples. The genes are TRBV27 and TRBJ2-1; TRBD2 agrees at 10 bases. Specimen: naive CD8+ T cells from PBMCs. The CDR3, as DNA: TGTGCCAGCAGTTTTGTCGGGACTAGCGCCAATGAGCAGTTCTTC. Translation gives CASSFVGTSANEQFF.